Below, 20 T cell receptor beta chains from the same sample are listed, as sequenced in a study of shared clonotypes between healthy human individuals (dated by TCRdb to the early 2020s). The library was made by the immunoSEQ multiplex PCR assay. The table was pulled from immuneACCESS by TCRdb, which kept in-frame rearrangements only. Such tables lose some clones; where checked, under half of the loss comes from unresolved V genes, and the rest has no known cause. The sample table contains 850,000 to 1,100,000 clones; only one count was recorded for around 77% of them. The biggest ten clones account for 0.7% to 0.95% of the sample. Sequenced sample: memory CD4+ T cells from PBMCs. The cell subset or site label here, explained by the study, means: CD45RA-negative fraction. The origin of the receptors is a man between 18 and 29 years old in good health. Some clones in this sample may be carry-over from other donors' samples.

Ten or more counts support this clone. Distinct nucleotide sequences in the sample also encode this CDR3. The chain employs TRBV10-3 and TRBJ1-5; D is ambiguous. The V end lost 3 bases, the J end lost 3 bases, and 9 bases lay between the germline ends. CDR3 length: 14 amino acids. Germline lookup yields CDR1 ENHRY and CDR2 SYGVKD. For the CDR3, the DNA is TGTGCCATCAGTGAAGAAGGGCTCAATCAGCCCCAGCATTTT. The encoded protein is CAISEEGLNQPQHF.

This clone showed up many times. The chain is built from TRBV16 and TRBJ1-4; no definite D call. Germline V gives CDR1 KGHSY, CDR2 FQNENV. Trimming removed 4 bases from V and 8 bases from J, with 17 bases in between. This CDR3 is 15 amino acids long. CDR3 sequence: CASSPRRQVGEKLFF. The CDR3, as DNA: TGTGCCAGCAGCCCCCGCCGGCAGGTGGGGGAAAAACTGTTTTTT. Combining the CDR3 with reference TRBV16 and TRBJ1-4 gives the whole variable domain GEEVAQTPKHLVRGEGQKAKLYCAPIKGHSYVFWYQQVLKNEFKFLISFQNENVFDETGMPKERFSAKCLPNSPCSLEIQATKLEDSAVYFCASSPRRQVGEKLFFGSGTQLSVL.

This clone has only one observation. The gene calls are TRBV2 and TRBJ1-4, with TRBD1 as a possible D gene (5 bases). The CDR3 contains 12 residues. V lost 4 bases and J lost 8, with 8 bases in between. CDR1 is SNHLY, CDR2 FYNNEI, per germline. The CDR3 coding sequence is TGTGCCAGCAGTGGTAACAGGGAAAAACTGTTTTTT. Protein product: CASSGNREKLFF.

The chain employs TRBV15 and TRBJ2-7; 7 nucleotides line up with TRBD1. The CDR3 loop spans 13 amino acids. V was clipped by 8 bases and J by 1 base; unmatched bases: 5. Germline CDR1 and CDR2: LNHNV and YYDKDF (reference sequence). CDR3 nucleotide sequence: TGTGCCACCGGACAGGCGACTTCCTACGAGCAGTACTTC. It specifies CATGQATSYEQYF.

This clone was observed at least ten times. J is TRBJ2-2 and V is TRBV5-1; possibly TRBD2 for D (6 bases). V was pared by 0 bases and J by 5 bases, with 11 bases between. The CDR3 has 15 amino acids. Germline lookup yields CDR1 SGHRS and CDR2 YFSETQ. CDR3 region: CASSLVEGGTGELFF. The CDR3 DNA reads as TGCGCCAGCAGCTTGGTGGAGGGCGGGACCGGGGAGCTGTTTTTT.

The chain recombines TRBV9 with TRBJ1-4; TRBD1 might be the D (5 bases). The CDR3 runs to 15 residues. Germline loops: CDR1 SGDLS, CDR2 YYNGEE. Trimming removed 0 bases from V and 3 bases from J, with 9 bases in between. The CDR3 spells CASSVGRVANEKLFF. CDR3 nucleotide sequence: TGTGCCAGCAGCGTAGGCAGGGTGGCTAATGAAAAACTGTTTTTT.

The table lists this clone with a few counts. V gene TRBV30 combines with J gene TRBJ1-5; D gene ambiguous. Germline V gene data show CDR1 as GTSNPN and CDR2 as SVGIG (reference sequence). The length of the CDR3 is 16 residues. V was trimmed by 3 bases and J by 5 bases, leaving 20 bases between them. As DNA, the CDR3 is TGTGCCTGGAGCCTTCCGGGTAGCCGAGCCTATCAGCCCCAGCATTTT. Translation gives CAWSLPGSRAYQPQHF.

The chain is built from TRBV7-6 and TRBJ2-2; TRBD1 matches at 8 bases. The V segment lost 5 bases and the J segment 3 bases; nucleotides outside the gene matches: 8. Germline lookup yields CDR1 SGHVS and CDR2 FNYEAQ. The CDR3 runs 16 residues. CDR3: CASSPWTGPDTGELFF. The CDR3, as DNA: TGTGCCAGCAGCCCATGGACAGGGCCGGACACCGGGGAGCTGTTTTTT.

The chain recombines TRBV10-2 with TRBJ2-7; perhaps TRBD2 as D (5 bases). CDR3 length: 15 amino acids. Trimming removed 2 bases at V and 5 bases at J, with 16 bases between. Germline CDR1 and CDR2: WSHSY and SAAADI. In nucleotides, the CDR3 is TGCGCCAGCAGTGAGATGAGGGAAAGACTCCACGAGCAGTACTTC. Translation: CASSEMRERLHEQYF.

The rearrangement links TRBV28 to TRBJ2-5; possible D gene TRBD1, 5 bases. V lost 5 bases and J 4 bases, leaving 14 bases between the germline ends. This CDR3 contains 14 residues. Per germline, CDR1 MDHEN and CDR2 SYDVKM. CDR3 protein: CASSGRTSRETQYF. The CDR3 DNA is TGTGCCAGCAGTGGGCGGACAAGTAGAGAGACCCAGTACTTC.

The chain uses TRBV18 and TRBJ1-1; D is unclear. In germline, CDR1 is KGHSH, CDR2 LQKENI. V was trimmed by 3 bases and J by 1 base, leaving 12 bases between them. The CDR3 covers 15 residues. CDR3 coding DNA: TGTGCCAGCTCACCCCGCCCTGGGTCGAACACTGAAGCTTTCTTT. Protein product: CASSPRPGSNTEAFF. Together with reference TRBV18 and TRBJ1-1, the CDR3 gives the full variable domain: NAGVMQNPRHLVRRRGQEARLRCSPMKGHSHVYWYRQLPEEGLKFMVYLQKENIIDESGMPKERFSAEFPKEGPSILRIQQVVRGDSAAYFCASSPRPGSNTEAFFGQGTRLTVV.

This clone was observed a handful of times. V usage is TRBV6-1 and J usage is TRBJ2-1; D is uncertain. There are 15 residues in the CDR3. Trimming removed 9 bases at V and 0 bases at J, with 15 bases between. Germline CDR1 MNHNS, CDR2 SASEGT. In DNA form, the CDR3 reads TGTGCCAGTTTTGATATGTTCCGCTCCTACAATGAGCAGTTCTTC. Residues: CASFDMFRSYNEQFF.

The gene calls are TRBV28 and TRBJ1-1; D is unresolved. This CDR3 contains 12 residues. V lost 6 bases to trimming and J lost 3 bases, with 8 bases between them. Germline CDR1 and CDR2: MDHEN and SYDVKM. As DNA, the CDR3 is TGTGCCAGCAGGGTAAGGGACACTGAAGCTTTCTTT. Protein: CASRVRDTEAFF.

The V and J genes are TRBV19 and TRBJ1-1; TRBD1 matches 12 bases. The V and J ends lost 7 bases and 10 bases, in that order; junction bases with no gene match: 10. This CDR3 region has 14 residues. CDR1 LNHDA and CDR2 SQIVND come from the germline V gene (reference sequence). The CDR3 DNA follows: TGTGCCAGTACGACCCGGGACAGGGGGCTGGGAGCTTTCTTT. Translated, it gives CASTTRDRGLGAFF.

J is TRBJ2-3 and V is TRBV2; no reliable D call. V was clipped by 8 bases and J by 7 bases, with 22 bases between them. This CDR3 has 15 residues. CDR1 is SNHLY and CDR2 is FYNNEI in the germline V gene. The CDR3 here is CASGMRTTPGYTQYF. The CDR3 coding sequence is TGTGCCAGCGGGATGCGGACCACGCCCGGTTATACGCAGTATTTT.

This chain connects TRBV5-4 to TRBJ2-3; the D gene is possibly TRBD2 (6 bases). Trimming cost V 3 bases and J 0 bases, with 8 bases left between them. Germline CDR1 and CDR2: SGHNT and YYREEE (reference sequence). This CDR3 comprises 14 residues. CDR3 region: CASSSGSSTDTQYF. The DNA for the CDR3 is TGTGCCAGCAGCTCCGGGAGTAGCACAGATACGCAGTATTTT.

This sequence joins TRBV27 and TRBJ2-7, with 7 bases identical to TRBD1. The CDR3 has 15 residues. The germline V gene encodes CDR1 MNHEY and CDR2 SMNVEV (reference sequence). V was clipped by 5 bases and J by 4 bases; unmatched bases: 11. The CDR3 bases are TGTGCCAGCAGTAAGGGCCCCAGGGGGACATACGAGCAGTACTTC. Translating gives CASSKGPRGTYEQYF.

This clone has just one count. The CDR3 bases are TGTGCCAGCAGCTTAAGAGGTGGGGTAGCGGGTACTAGCACAGATACGCAGTATTTT. Its translation: CASSLRGGVAGTSTDTQYF. The rearrangement links TRBV11-2 to TRBJ2-3, with 7 nucleotides matching TRBD2. This CDR3 has 19 amino acids. The V segment lost 2 bases and the J segment 0 bases; nucleotides outside the gene matches: 14. Germline V lookup: CDR1 SGHAT, CDR2 FQNNGV.

This clone was seen a handful of times. This rearrangement joins TRBV2 to TRBJ2-2, with TRBD2 matching over 7 bases. CDR1 and CDR2 (germline): SNHLY, FYNNEI. V shed 2 bases, J shed 7 bases, and the junction held 4 bases outside the gene matches. CDR3 length: 14 amino acids. The CDR3 bases are TGTGCCAGCAGTGAAAACGGGGGGATCGGGGAGCTGTTTTTT. Translating it yields CASSENGGIGELFF.

The rearrangement uses TRBV7-9 and TRBJ1-4, with D perhaps TRBD1 (5 bases). Germline assignment: CDR1 SEHNR and CDR2 FQNEAQ (reference sequence). Trimming cost V 5 bases and J 1 base, with 20 bases left between them. The CDR3 consists of 18 residues. CDR3 amino acids: CASSPRWGAGQTNEKLFF. The CDR3 DNA reads TGTGCCAGCAGCCCTCGCTGGGGCGCAGGGCAAACTAATGAAAAACTGTTTTTT.